Listed below are T cell receptor beta chains from one sample, sequenced in a study of early T cells in non-severe SARS-CoV-2 infection. One entry per CDR3 protein results from TCRdb running MiXCR on the 5' RACE reads. The sample contains about 80,000 distinct CDR3 sequences, 9.5% to 15% of which appear only once. The sample consisted of whole blood. Receptors were obtained from an adult who was a healthcare worker with PCR-confirmed SARS-CoV-2 infection or an uninfected control (not recorded which). The CDR3 runs from the conserved cysteine through the conserved F or W. The D gene is left open where the match is weak. Size tells how often a clone was seen (once, few, many) or the class of an expanded clone, and some rows leave it out.

D gene: NA
J gene: TRBJ2-5
clone size: few
V gene: TRBV27
CDR3 DNA: TGTGCCAGCAGTTCCCGAGCCCAGGAGACCCAGTACTTC
CDR3 protein: CASSSRAQETQYF

D gene: TRBD1
J gene: TRBJ1-5
clone size: many
V gene: TRBV18
CDR3 DNA: TGTGCCAGCTCACCTGGACAGGGCTATCAGCCCCAGCATTTT
CDR3 protein: CASSPGQGYQPQHF

D gene: NA
J gene: TRBJ1-5
clone size: few
V gene: TRBV20-1
CDR3 DNA: TGCAGTGCTAGTAGTGGGGGCTCGAATCAGCCCCAGCATTTT
CDR3 protein: CSASSGGSNQPQHF

D gene: NA
J gene: TRBJ1-4
clone size: few
V gene: TRBV6-6
CDR3 DNA: TGTGCCAGCACCCACGGGGGGGAGGAAAAACTGTTTTTT
CDR3 protein: CASTHGGEEKLFF

D gene: NA
J gene: TRBJ2-5
clone size: many
V gene: TRBV5-1
CDR3 DNA: TGCGCCAGCAGCGGGGAGACCCAGTACTTC
CDR3 protein: CASSGETQYF

D gene: NA
J gene: TRBJ2-2
clone size: few
V gene: TRBV24-1
CDR3 DNA: TGTGCCACCAGTGATCAGGGTCTCCTAAACACCGGGGAGCTGTTTTTT
CDR3 protein: CATSDQGLLNTGELFF

D gene: TRBD1
J gene: TRBJ2-1
clone size: NA
V gene: TRBV6-5
CDR3 DNA: TGTGCCAGCAGCCGTACAGGGGGTATCAGTTACAATGAGCAGTTCTTC
CDR3 protein: CASSRTGGISYNEQFF

D gene: TRBD2
J gene: TRBJ2-1
clone size: NA
V gene: TRBV20-1
CDR3 DNA: TGCAGTGCTGGGGAGACTAGCGGGAGCGCCTGGCGGGAGAGTAATGAGCAGTTCTTC
CDR3 protein: CSAGETSGSAWRESNEQFF

D gene: NA
J gene: TRBJ1-2
clone size: NA
V gene: TRBV7-2
CDR3 DNA: TGTGCCAGCAGCTTCTCGGACGGCAGGGGCTACACCTTC
CDR3 protein: CASSFSDGRGYTF

D gene: NA
J gene: TRBJ2-7
clone size: NA
V gene: TRBV29-1
CDR3 DNA: TGCAGCGTTGAGTCGAAGGGGACCTACGAGCAGTACTTC
CDR3 protein: CSVESKGTYEQYF

D gene: NA
J gene: TRBJ1-4
clone size: NA
V gene: TRBV12-3/TRBV12-4
CDR3 DNA: TGTGCCACCTCGCAAGGGGGTGAAAAACTGTTTTTT
CDR3 protein: CATSQGGEKLFF

D gene: NA
J gene: TRBJ2-1
clone size: NA
V gene: TRBV3-1
CDR3 DNA: TGTGCCAGCAGCAGGTTACTAGGTTCCGTGCAGTTCTTC
CDR3 protein: CASSRLLGSVQFF

D gene: NA
J gene: TRBJ2-2
clone size: NA
V gene: TRBV19
CDR3 DNA: NA
CDR3 protein: CASRGQGETPGSCFF

D gene: TRBD2
J gene: TRBJ2-1
clone size: many
V gene: TRBV20-1
CDR3 DNA: TGCAGTGCTAGTATTGAGACTAGCGGGTACAATGAGCAGTTCTTC
CDR3 protein: CSASIETSGYNEQFF

D gene: NA
J gene: TRBJ1-1
clone size: NA
V gene: TRBV12-3/TRBV12-4
CDR3 DNA: TGTGCCAGCAGTCCTCAGGGTACGGTGAACACTGAAGCTTTCTTT
CDR3 protein: CASSPQGTVNTEAFF

D gene: NA
J gene: TRBJ2-2
clone size: few
V gene: TRBV7-2
CDR3 DNA: TGTGCCAGCAGACTGGACGGGTCTAGGGAGCTGTTTTTT
CDR3 protein: CASRLDGSRELFF

D gene: NA
J gene: TRBJ2-7
clone size: few
V gene: TRBV5-1
CDR3 DNA: TGCGCCAGCTCCCGGGGCGCCTACGAGCAGTACTTC
CDR3 protein: CASSRGAYEQYF

D gene: NA
J gene: TRBJ1-2
clone size: NA
V gene: TRBV2
CDR3 DNA: TGTGCCAGTCTTCCAGACAACTATGGCTACACCTTC
CDR3 protein: CASLPDNYGYTF

D gene: NA
J gene: TRBJ2-7
clone size: many
V gene: TRBV4-3
CDR3 DNA: TGCGCCAGCAGCCAATCCTGGGCCGACTCAGGGGGGGAGCAGTACTTC
CDR3 protein: CASSQSWADSGGEQYF

D gene: TRBD2
J gene: TRBJ2-1
clone size: NA
V gene: TRBV7-9
CDR3 DNA: TGTGCCAGCAGATCCGGGACTACCAGCTCCTACAATGAGCAGTTCTTC
CDR3 protein: CASRSGTTSSYNEQFF

D gene: TRBD2
J gene: TRBJ2-1
clone size: many
V gene: TRBV10-3
CDR3 DNA: TGTGCCATCGCGACTAGCGGGAGTAATAATGAGCAGTTCTTC
CDR3 protein: CAIATSGSNNEQFF

D gene: TRBD1
J gene: TRBJ2-7
clone size: NA
V gene: TRBV6-2/TRBV6-3
CDR3 DNA: TGTGCCAGCAGGGAAGGGACAGGGCCTTACTACGAGCAGTACTTC
CDR3 protein: CASREGTGPYYEQYF

D gene: NA
J gene: TRBJ2-5
clone size: many
V gene: TRBV20-1
CDR3 DNA: TGCAGTGCGTCAAAAGAGACCCAGTACTTC
CDR3 protein: CSASKETQYF

D gene: TRBD1
J gene: TRBJ1-2
clone size: many
V gene: TRBV30
CDR3 DNA: TGTGCCTGGGAGGAGGGGACAGGCATCTTGGGCGACTATGGCTACACCTTC
CDR3 protein: CAWEEGTGILGDYGYTF

D gene: NA
J gene: TRBJ2-3
clone size: many
V gene: TRBV10-1
CDR3 DNA: TGCGCCAGCAGTGAGACGCTAGCGCCCACAGATACGCAGTATTTT
CDR3 protein: CASSETLAPTDTQYF

D gene: NA
J gene: TRBJ1-2
clone size: NA
V gene: TRBV29-1
CDR3 DNA: TGCAGCGTTGCCGTTAACTATGGCTACACCTTC
CDR3 protein: CSVAVNYGYTF

D gene: NA
J gene: TRBJ2-5
clone size: NA
V gene: TRBV5-4
CDR3 DNA: TGTGCCAGCAGCTTCCCTCCCCCCCGACAAGAGACCCAGTACTTC
CDR3 protein: CASSFPPPRQETQYF

D gene: NA
J gene: TRBJ2-1
clone size: NA
V gene: TRBV20-1
CDR3 DNA: TGCAGTGCTTCCCGGACAGCCTACAATGAGCAGTTCTTC
CDR3 protein: CSASRTAYNEQFF

D gene: NA
J gene: TRBJ1-2
clone size: few
V gene: TRBV29-1
CDR3 DNA: TGCAGCGTTGAACGGCCCTATGGCTACACCTTC
CDR3 protein: CSVERPYGYTF

D gene: TRBD2
J gene: TRBJ2-3
clone size: many
V gene: TRBV11-2
CDR3 DNA: TGTGCCAGCAGTCCACTAGCGGGAGAAGCGGCAGATACGCAGTATTTT
CDR3 protein: CASSPLAGEAADTQYF

D gene: NA
J gene: TRBJ2-6
clone size: many
V gene: TRBV2
CDR3 DNA: TGTGCCAGCAGGAACGATCGGCAGGGGCGGGCCAACGTCCTGACTTTC
CDR3 protein: CASRNDRQGRANVLTF

D gene: NA
J gene: TRBJ2-3
clone size: many
V gene: TRBV4-3
CDR3 DNA: TGCGCCAGCAGCCAAGGAAGTTCGGGCACAGATACGCAGTATTTT
CDR3 protein: CASSQGSSGTDTQYF

D gene: TRBD2
J gene: TRBJ2-2
clone size: many
V gene: TRBV6-5
CDR3 DNA: TGTGCCAGCAGCCCACACCGGGAGGGTGAAACCGGGGAGCTGTTTTTT
CDR3 protein: CASSPHREGETGELFF

D gene: NA
J gene: TRBJ1-2
clone size: many
V gene: TRBV9
CDR3 DNA: TGTGCCAGCAGCTTAGCTGGGTCTGGCTACACCTTC
CDR3 protein: CASSLAGSGYTF

D gene: TRBD2
J gene: TRBJ2-7
clone size: many
V gene: TRBV7-2
CDR3 DNA: TGTGCCAGCAGCTTAGCGAAAAGGACTAGCGTTTACTACGAGCAGTACTTC
CDR3 protein: CASSLAKRTSVYYEQYF

D gene: NA
J gene: TRBJ1-4
clone size: NA
V gene: TRBV25-1
CDR3 DNA: TGTGCCAGCAGACTTGGAGGGATGAATGAAAAACTGTTTTTT
CDR3 protein: CASRLGGMNEKLFF